A single sample gave rise to the 20 T cell receptor beta chains below, sequenced in a study of CD8 T cells in ankylosing spondylitis. TCRdb called the 5' RACE reads again in MiXCR, with one record for every CDR3 protein. Of some 250,000 distinct CDR3 sequences listed, approximately 24% are singletons. The specimen was blood, either unsorted or a sorted T cell fraction (not recorded which). Receptors originate from a male donor with ankylosing spondylitis or in good health (not recorded which).

This clonotype was observed at least ten times. This chain joins TRBV20-1 and TRBJ1-5; no firm D call. The CDR3 is 16 residues long. Germline V gene lookup returns CDR1 DFQATT and CDR2 SNEGSKA (reference sequence). V lost 1 base, J lost 3 bases, and 16 bases lay in between. The CDR3 bases are TGCAGTGCTAGAGGCGCCGAGCAGGCCCTCAATCAGCCCCAGCATTTT. Translating it yields CSARGAEQALNQPQHF.

J is TRBJ2-1 and V is TRBV7-8; the match to TRBD2 covers 8 bases. The CDR3 has 14 amino acids. Germline V gives CDR1 SGHVS, CDR2 FQNEAQ. J lost 1 base, V lost 8 bases, and 4 bases had no gene match. CDR3: CASEAGGSYNEQFF. The CDR3 nucleotides are TGTGCCAGCGAGGCGGGGGGATCCTACAATGAGCAGTTCTTC. The whole variable domain, remainder taken from reference TRBV7-8 and TRBJ2-1, is GAGVSQSPRYKVAKRGQDVALRCDPISGHVSLFWYQQALGQGPEFLTYFQNEAQLDKSGLPSDRFFAERPEGSVSTLKIQRTQQEDSAVYLCASEAGGSYNEQFFGPGTRLTVL.

This clonotype was detected only a few times. The rearrangement joins TRBV6-1 to TRBJ2-1, with D possibly matching TRBD2 (6 bases). Germline CDR1 is MNHNS and CDR2 is SASEGT. V lost 3 bases to trimming and J lost 5 bases, with 14 bases between them. This CDR3 region has 15 residues. CDR3 in DNA: TGTGCCAGCAGTGATGGGGGACTGGCCAACAATGAGCAGTTCTTC. Translated: CASSDGGLANNEQFF.

At least ten counts were recorded for this clonotype. The chain carries TRBV6-1 and TRBJ1-3; 7 nucleotides line up with TRBD1. V lost 6 bases, J lost 0 bases, and 8 bases stayed unmatched. This CDR3 is 16 amino acids long. From germline, CDR1 is MNHNS and CDR2 SASEGT. CDR3 region: CASSPRQGTSGNTIYF. The CDR3 region has the DNA TGTGCCAGCAGCCCTCGACAGGGCACCTCTGGAAACACCATATATTTT.

The sample holds a few counts of this clonotype. The genes are TRBV6-1 and TRBJ2-5; 8 bases are shared with TRBD2. V shed 7 bases and J 0 bases; nucleotides not matched to a gene: 4. This CDR3 spans 14 amino acids. CDR1 is MNHNS, CDR2 SASEGT, per germline. The CDR3 nucleotides read TGTGCCAGCAAACGGCGGGGGGACCAAGAGACCCAGTACTTC. Translated, it gives CASKRRGDQETQYF.

This clonotype was counted only a few times. The V call is TRBV7-9, the J call TRBJ2-7; D perhaps matches TRBD2 (6 bases). The CDR3 covers 16 residues. Germline loops: CDR1 SEHNR, CDR2 FQNEAQ (reference sequence). Between the trimmed V and J ends, which lost 5 bases and 0 bases, there was a span of 17 bases. CDR3 in amino acids: CASSVLGGSASYEQYF. The DNA of the CDR3 is TGTGCCAGCAGCGTTCTTGGAGGGTCAGCCTCCTACGAGCAGTACTTC.

This clonotype was seen a handful of times. The chain has TRBV20-1 and TRBJ2-7, with D unresolved. The V gene's germline CDR1 is DFQATT and CDR2 SNEGSKA (reference sequence). The ends were cut back, 6 bases at V and 2 bases at J, with 14 bases in the middle. There are 13 residues in the CDR3. CDR3 region: CSAGRTDAYEQYF. DNA for the CDR3: TGCAGTGCCGGACGGACCGACGCCTACGAGCAGTACTTC.

This clonotype turned up a few times. V and J are TRBV20-1 and TRBJ2-5; 9 bases match TRBD2. The CDR3 sequence is 16 residues long. Germline lookup yields CDR1 DFQATT and CDR2 SNEGSKA (reference sequence). The junction had 11 bases not matched to a gene; V was cut back by 5 bases and J by 1 base. The CDR3 loop is CSADMGLAGTQETQYF. CDR3 nucleotides: TGCAGTGCTGATATGGGGCTAGCGGGGACCCAAGAGACCCAGTACTTC.

The chain combines TRBV7-9 with TRBJ1-1; D ambiguous. The germline gives CDR1 SEHNR, CDR2 FQNEAQ (reference sequence). V was clipped by 5 bases and J by 5 bases, with 6 bases between them. The CDR3 loop spans 11 amino acids. The CDR3: CASSQSTEAFF. CDR3 sequence (DNA): TGTGCCAGCAGCCAATCTACTGAAGCTTTCTTT.

At least ten counts were recorded for this clonotype. The chain carries TRBV12-3 or TRBV12-4 and TRBJ2-2; 7 nucleotides match TRBD1. CDR3 length: 18 residues. The ends lost 3 bases at V and 4 bases at J; junction bases unmatched: 14. CDR3 DNA sequence: TGTGCCAGCAGTTTGGCCCCCGGGGCAGGGGGAACCACCGGGGAGCTGTTTTTT. It translates to CASSLAPGAGGTTGELFF.

This clonotype was seen at least ten times. The CDR3 is CASSLGGTSGPNEQFF. Here the CDR3 DNA reads TGCGCCAGCAGCTTGGGAGGTACTAGCGGCCCTAATGAGCAGTTCTTC. The V call is TRBV5-1, the J call TRBJ2-1; TRBD2 aligns across 8 bases. The CDR3 has 16 amino acids. The V gene end was trimmed by 0 bases and the J gene end by 7 bases; junction bases not matched to a gene: 9. CDR1 is SGHRS, CDR2 YFSETQ, per germline.

CDR3 coding DNA: TGTGCCAGCAGCGGACCAGGGGTTATGAACACTGAAGCTTTCTTT. This codes for CASSGPGVMNTEAFF. The J gene is TRBJ1-1, the V gene TRBV9, with a weak D call TRBD1 (6 bases). CDR1 and CDR2 from the germline V gene are SGDLS and YYNGEE. Trimming removed 3 bases at V and 0 bases at J, with 12 bases between. The CDR3 has 15 residues.

This clonotype showed up many times. The gene calls are TRBV5-1 and TRBJ2-7, with 9 bases fitting TRBD1. The CDR3 has 16 residues. Germline V gives CDR1 SGHRS, CDR2 YFSETQ. The junction had 13 bases not matched to a gene; V was cut back by 3 bases and J by 6 bases. CDR3 in amino acids: CASSSQPPGQGLEQYF. The CDR3 DNA reads TGCGCCAGCAGCTCTCAACCACCGGGACAGGGTCTCGAGCAGTACTTC.

The CDR3 DNA reads as TGTGCCAGCAGTTTAGCCTACTATGGCTACACCTTC. Translation: CASSLAYYGYTF. The rearrangement joins TRBV12-3 or TRBV12-4 to TRBJ1-2; D not certain. The ends were cut back, 0 bases at V and 3 bases at J, with 2 bases in the middle. This CDR3 is 12 amino acids long.

This clonotype occurred many times. The chain employs TRBV11-2 and TRBJ2-4; weak D call: TRBD1 (6 bases). The ends were cut back, 5 bases at V and 6 bases at J, with 8 bases in the middle. The CDR3 runs 12 residues. Germline V gene sequence: CDR1 SGHAT, CDR2 FQNNGV. CDR3 DNA: TGTGCCAGCAGCCTACAGGGAAACATTCAGTACTTC. It is translated as CASSLQGNIQYF.

This clonotype was counted ten times or more. The chain carries TRBV12-3 or TRBV12-4 and TRBJ2-2; TRBD2 matches 7 bases. The ends lost 6 bases at V and 1 base at J; junction bases unmatched: 8. The CDR3 runs to 16 residues. CDR3 in DNA: TGTGCCAGCAGCGGGGGGAGGGGTTGGAACACCGGGGAGCTGTTTTTT. Translating it yields CASSGGRGWNTGELFF.

The chain recombines TRBV18 with TRBJ2-1, with TRBD2 matching 8 bases. The CDR3 has 18 residues. The V gene end was trimmed by 4 bases and the J gene end by 2 bases; junction bases not matched to a gene: 13. CDR1 KGHSH and CDR2 LQKENI come from the germline V gene. CDR3 DNA sequence: TGTGCCAGCTCACTTCAAGTTAGCGGGGTTACCGCCTACAATGAGCAGTTCTTC. Residues: CASSLQVSGVTAYNEQFF.

This clonotype was detected only a few times. The chain couples TRBV4-2 to TRBJ1-6, with D possibly being TRBD1 (6 bases). Germline V gives CDR1 LGHNA, CDR2 YNFKEQ. Trimming removed 7 bases from V and 7 bases from J, with 14 bases in between. The CDR3 is 14 residues long. The CDR3 is CASNPDRRNSPLHF. The CDR3 coding sequence is TGTGCCAGCAACCCCGACAGGAGAAATTCACCCCTCCACTTT.

The gene calls are TRBV11-1 and TRBJ2-5, with a weak D call TRBD1 (6 bases). V was shortened by 4 bases and J by 2 bases, with 17 bases between the two germline ends. CDR1 and CDR2 (germline): SGHAT, FQDESV (reference sequence). The CDR3 loop spans 16 amino acids. CDR3 loop: CASSWQAGRGQETQYF. DNA of the CDR3: TGTGCCAGCAGCTGGCAGGCAGGCAGGGGTCAAGAGACCCAGTACTTC. The complete variable domain, with remaining parts taken from reference TRBV11-1 and TRBJ2-5, reads EAEVAQSPRYKITEKSQAVAFWCDPISGHATLYWYRQILGQGPELLVQFQDESVVDDSQLPKDRFSAERLKGVDSTLKIQPAELGDSAMYLCASSWQAGRGQETQYFGPGTRLLVL.

This clonotype showed up many times. V is TRBV7-8 and J is TRBJ2-5; perhaps TRBD1 as D (6 bases). The CDR3 is made up of 14 amino acids. V lost 5 bases and J lost 1, with 11 bases in between. Germline V gene data show CDR1 as SGHVS and CDR2 as FQNEAQ. Here the CDR3 reads CASSLYRVQETQYF. CDR3 nucleotide sequence: TGTGCCAGCAGCCTATACAGGGTCCAAGAGACCCAGTACTTC.